These 26 T cell receptor beta chains originate from one sample sequenced in a study of cytomegalovirus exposure and HLA in healthy donors. The PCR made use of 60 Vbeta and 13 Jbeta primers. Measured with immunoSEQ multiplex PCR; TCRdb has only the in-frame clones, and not every one. The sample has roughly 200,000 clones, approximately 80% seen once. Sequenced: PBMCs. The source is a woman in her twenties or thirties in good health and CMV-seronegative.

This clone has more than one count but fewer than ten. The V gene is TRBV5-5, the J gene TRBJ1-5; no reliable D call. The ends were cut back, 0 bases at V and 4 bases at J, with 5 bases in the middle. This CDR3 is built from 13 residues. The germline gives CDR1 SGHKS, CDR2 YYEKEE (reference sequence). The CDR3 sequence is CASSLGENQPQHF. CDR3 bases: TGTGCCAGCAGCTTGGGCGAGAATCAGCCCCAGCATTTT.

The gene calls are TRBV7-6 and TRBJ2-3; 7 nucleotides match TRBD1. V was pared by 1 base and J by 4 bases, with 8 bases of the junction left unmatched. Germline lookup yields CDR1 SGHVS and CDR2 FNYEAQ. The CDR3 contains 16 residues. CDR3 residues: CASSLVLGGRADTQYF. CDR3 DNA: TGTGCCAGCAGCTTAGTTTTAGGGGGCAGGGCAGATACGCAGTATTTT.

The chain has TRBV30 and TRBJ2-7; no firm D call. V dropped 3 bases and J dropped 7 bases, with 10 bases sitting between them. The CDR3 loop spans 11 amino acids. Looked up from germline, CDR1 is GTSNPN and CDR2 is SVGIG (reference sequence). Here the CDR3 reads CAWSLYGEQYF. CDR3 in DNA: TGTGCCTGGAGCCTGTACGGGGAGCAGTACTTC.

The genes are TRBV9 and TRBJ2-1; 8 bases are shared with TRBD2. The V and J ends lost 3 bases and 4 bases, in that order; junction bases with no gene match: 6. The CDR3 consists of 15 residues. Germline CDR1 reads SGDLS; CDR2 reads YYNGEE. CDR3 in amino acids: CASSGKRENYNEQFF. In DNA form, the CDR3 reads TGTGCCAGCAGCGGAAAGCGGGAGAATTACAATGAGCAGTTCTTC.

This clone was seen more than once but under ten times. The CDR3 DNA sequence: TGTGCCAGCGCCATAGCATATAGCAATCAGCCCCAGCATTTT. Its protein is CASAIAYSNQPQHF. The genes are TRBV6-6 and TRBJ1-5; D is unresolved. The V gene's germline CDR1 is MNHNY and CDR2 SVGAGI (reference sequence). With 8 bases removed from V and 0 bases from J, the gap between germline ends came to 11 bases. The length of the CDR3 is 14 residues.

The rearrangement joins TRBV7-9 to TRBJ2-4; D perhaps matches TRBD2 (6 bases). Germline V gene sequence: CDR1 SEHNR, CDR2 FQNEAQ (reference sequence). The germline V and J ends were trimmed by 5 bases and 10 bases, with 18 bases remaining between them. The CDR3 runs 14 residues. The CDR3 spells CASSLAGTGDIQYF. The DNA for the CDR3 is TGTGCCAGCAGCCTCGCCGGGACGGGGGATATTCAGTACTTC.

Here the CDR3 DNA reads TGTGCCAGCCACCAAATCGAGGGCGGGAGGGCCTACGAGCAGTACTTC. Amino acids: CASHQIEGGRAYEQYF. This chain connects TRBV28 to TRBJ2-7; 9 bases match TRBD2. The CDR3 spans 16 residues. CDR1 is MDHEN and CDR2 is SYDVKM in the germline V gene. J lost 2 bases, V lost 8 bases, and 13 bases had no gene match.

V gene TRBV4-1 combines with J gene TRBJ1-3, with D tentatively TRBD1 (6 bases). This CDR3 has 17 residues. Germline V gives CDR1 MGHRA, CDR2 YSYEKL. V was clipped by 3 bases and J by 0 bases, with 15 bases between them. The DNA for the CDR3 is TGCGCCAGCAGCCAGGACGGGGACACATTCTCTGGAAACACCATATATTTT. Translation: CASSQDGDTFSGNTIYF.

The rearrangement links TRBV11-2 to TRBJ2-5, with D possibly being TRBD2 (7 bases). Trimming shortened V by 0 bases and J by 7 bases, and 24 bases separated the two germline ends. CDR1 and CDR2 (germline): SGHAT, FQNNGV. The CDR3 runs to 18 residues. The CDR3 loop reads CASSLEGQLGDGGATQYF. The CDR3 nucleotides are TGTGCCAGCAGCTTAGAGGGCCAACTAGGGGATGGGGGGGCGACCCAGTACTTC.

The chain links TRBV5-1 to TRBJ1-6; unclear D gene. Germline V gives CDR1 SGHRS, CDR2 YFSETQ. V was pared by 0 bases and J by 8 bases, with 9 bases between. This CDR3 comprises 14 residues. The CDR3 is CASSLGAVDSPLHF. Written as DNA, the CDR3 is TGCGCCAGCAGCTTGGGGGCAGTAGATTCACCCCTCCACTTT.

J is TRBJ1-5 and V is TRBV5-6, with D unclear. V shed 5 bases and J shed 2 bases, with 14 bases lying between them. CDR1 and CDR2 from the germline V gene are SGHDT and YYEEEE. The CDR3 length is 15 residues. The CDR3 loop is CASSLRHSGNQPQHF. DNA for the CDR3: TGTGCCAGCAGTCTTAGACATTCTGGCAATCAGCCCCAGCATTTT.

The rearrangement joins TRBV30 to TRBJ2-7; tentatively, D is TRBD2 (7 bases). V was pared by 4 bases and J by 7 bases, with 17 bases between. The germline gives CDR1 GTSNPN, CDR2 SVGIG (reference sequence). There are 13 residues in the CDR3. The CDR3 spells CAWILSGGWEQYF. For the CDR3, the DNA is TGTGCCTGGATACTATCGGGGGGCTGGGAGCAGTACTTC.

The chain has TRBV30 and TRBJ2-5; 12 nucleotides match TRBD2. The J call may be faulty, since TRBJ2-7 better matches the DNA end. CDR1 is GTSNPN, CDR2 SVGIG, per germline (reference sequence). The CDR3 length is 15 residues. CDR3 nucleotides: TGTGCCTGGAGCGCCGGACTAGCGGGAACCTACGAGCAGTACTTC. Its protein is CAWSAGLAGTYEQYF.

The chain is built from TRBV7-9 and TRBJ1-2; perhaps TRBD1 as D (5 bases). V shed 5 bases and J shed 0 bases, with 10 bases lying between them. This CDR3 contains 14 residues. Germline V gene lookup returns CDR1 SEHNR and CDR2 FQNEAQ (reference sequence). In DNA form, the CDR3 reads TGTGCCAGCAGCCCCGGGGGAGCTAACTATGGCTACACCTTC. The encoded protein is CASSPGGANYGYTF.

CDR3 nucleotides: TGTGCCATCAAAAGCGGGGGACTGTACCAAGAGACCCAGTACTTC. This codes for CAIKSGGLYQETQYF. The gene calls are TRBV10-3 and TRBJ2-5, with 8 bases lining up with TRBD2. The CDR3 extends over 15 amino acids. The ends lost 7 bases at V and 0 bases at J; junction bases unmatched: 7. Per germline, CDR1 ENHRY and CDR2 SYGVKD.

J is TRBJ2-7 and V is TRBV7-8, with a tentative D call TRBD2 (6 bases). CDR1 and CDR2 (germline): SGHVS, FQNEAQ. This CDR3 has 15 residues. Trimming took 6 bases from V and 2 from J, leaving 17 bases between them. The CDR3 region has the DNA TGTGCCAGCAGTCGGGAGCGGAGCCGTACCTACGAGCAGTACTTC. It codes for CASSRERSRTYEQYF.

This chain uses TRBV7-9 with TRBJ2-3; TRBD2 matches 7 bases. Trimming removed 5 bases from V and 0 bases from J; junction bases left unmatched: 5. In germline, CDR1 is SEHNR, CDR2 FQNEAQ (reference sequence). There are 15 residues in the CDR3. Here the CDR3 reads CASSRSGTSTDTQYF. The CDR3, as DNA: TGTGCCAGCAGCCGAAGCGGGACTAGCACAGATACGCAGTATTTT.

This clone was seen only once. The genes are TRBV5-1 and TRBJ2-7; the match to TRBD1 covers 7 bases. The CDR3 runs to 15 residues. Germline CDR1 reads SGHRS; CDR2 reads YFSETQ. The V gene end was trimmed by 3 bases and the J gene end by 5 bases; junction bases not matched to a gene: 11. CDR3 nucleotide sequence: TGCGCCAGCAGCTCGACAGGGTTTACAAATCACGAGCAGTACTTC. The encoded protein is CASSSTGFTNHEQYF.

The chain carries TRBV7-9 and TRBJ1-2; D uncertain. The V gene lost 3 bases and the J gene lost 1 base, with 12 bases spanning the gap. The CDR3 extends over 15 amino acids. Germline V gene lookup returns CDR1 SEHNR and CDR2 FQNEAQ (reference sequence). Written as DNA, the CDR3 is TGTGCCAGCAGCTTGGGCCAGCCGATTAACTATGGCTACACCTTC. Protein product: CASSLGQPINYGYTF.

This chain joins TRBV19 and TRBJ2-3; 10 bases agree with TRBD2. Germline CDR1 reads LNHDA; CDR2 reads SQIVND (reference sequence). The V gene end was trimmed by 4 bases and the J gene end by 4 bases; junction bases not matched to a gene: 5. The CDR3 consists of 15 residues. Here the CDR3 reads CASSKLAGAPDTQYF. The CDR3 coding sequence is TGTGCCAGTAGTAAGCTAGCGGGGGCCCCAGATACGCAGTATTTT.

The chain combines TRBV9 with TRBJ1-6; TRBD1 matches at 9 bases. The V segment lost 3 bases and the J segment 8 bases; nucleotides outside the gene matches: 3. This CDR3 is 14 amino acids long. The germline V gene encodes CDR1 SGDLS and CDR2 YYNGEE. The CDR3 loop reads CASSAGQGDSPLHF. The CDR3, as DNA: TGTGCCAGCAGCGCGGGACAGGGAGATTCACCCCTCCACTTT.

The rearrangement joins TRBV6-4 to TRBJ1-1, with 8 bases aligning to TRBD1. Looked up from germline, CDR1 is MRHNA and CDR2 is SNTAGT. This CDR3 spans 14 amino acids. The V gene end was trimmed by 7 bases and the J gene end by 4 bases; junction bases not matched to a gene: 8. DNA of the CDR3: TGTGCCAGCAAACAGGACAGGGTGGGCACTGAAGCTTTCTTT. Its translation: CASKQDRVGTEAFF.

V is TRBV6-5 and J is TRBJ1-3; 8 positions agree with TRBD1. V trimming: 0 bases; J trimming: 4 bases; junction bases outside the gene matches: 2. This CDR3 has 15 residues. The germline V gene encodes CDR1 MNHEY and CDR2 SVGAGI. The CDR3 bases are TGTGCCAGCAGTTACTCCCCAGGGGGCGGAAACACCATATATTTT. Translated, it gives CASSYSPGGGNTIYF.

The rearrangement links TRBV11-2 to TRBJ2-1; 8 nucleotides match TRBD2. The germline gives CDR1 SGHAT, CDR2 FQNNGV. V lost 5 bases and J lost 3; bases outside the gene matches: 6. The CDR3 extends over 15 amino acids. The CDR3 bases are TGTGCCAGCAGCCCCCGGGCGGGAGGCTACAATGAGCAGTTCTTC. Translated: CASSPRAGGYNEQFF.

V and J are TRBV28 and TRBJ2-7; possibly TRBD1 for D (5 bases). The CDR3 covers 15 residues. V was trimmed by 2 bases and J by 2 bases, leaving 13 bases between them. Germline loops: CDR1 MDHEN, CDR2 SYDVKM. CDR3 region: CASSLARLGPYEQYF. CDR3 DNA sequence: TGTGCCAGCAGTTTAGCACGACTGGGGCCCTACGAGCAGTACTTC.

This clone was seen a handful of times. The sample has other DNA sequences that encode this CDR3 too. J is TRBJ1-1 and V is TRBV18, with TRBD1 as a possible D gene (6 bases). Between the trimmed V and J ends, which lost 3 bases and 2 bases, there was a span of 7 bases. The length of the CDR3 is 13 residues. Germline V gives CDR1 KGHSH, CDR2 LQKENI. The CDR3 DNA reads TGTGCCAGCTCACCGGACAGCAACACTGAAGCTTTCTTT. The encoded protein is CASSPDSNTEAFF.